This T cell receptor (beta chain) derives from a study of blood T cell repertoires in COVID-19. Study-wide background: From the United States, Italy and Spain came samples of acute and convalescent COVID-19. T cells, B-cell-depleted T cells, or PBMCs supplied cDNA or gDNA.

In the original workflow: Estimation of nucleated cell counts relied on the amplification of reference gene primers. Produced via immunoSEQ multiplex PCR; TCRdb's table is partial and in-frame only. V, J and clone size reflect that table, while D and trimming were determined from the DNA. The table records 200,000 or so clones, more than 75% of them present only once. The CDR3 contains 15 residues. Germline assignment: CDR1 SGHKS and CDR2 YYEKEE (reference sequence). The ends were cut back, 4 bases at V and 5 bases at J, with 18 bases in the middle. This chain links TRBV5-5 with TRBJ2-5, with D unresolved. The receptor's source is a man aged 50-60 years who had recovered from COVID-19. Sample: peripheral blood. The CDR3 sequence is CASSADFPWSETQYF. Here the CDR3 DNA reads TGTGCCAGCAGCGCAGATTTCCCTTGGTCGGAGACCCAGTACTTC.